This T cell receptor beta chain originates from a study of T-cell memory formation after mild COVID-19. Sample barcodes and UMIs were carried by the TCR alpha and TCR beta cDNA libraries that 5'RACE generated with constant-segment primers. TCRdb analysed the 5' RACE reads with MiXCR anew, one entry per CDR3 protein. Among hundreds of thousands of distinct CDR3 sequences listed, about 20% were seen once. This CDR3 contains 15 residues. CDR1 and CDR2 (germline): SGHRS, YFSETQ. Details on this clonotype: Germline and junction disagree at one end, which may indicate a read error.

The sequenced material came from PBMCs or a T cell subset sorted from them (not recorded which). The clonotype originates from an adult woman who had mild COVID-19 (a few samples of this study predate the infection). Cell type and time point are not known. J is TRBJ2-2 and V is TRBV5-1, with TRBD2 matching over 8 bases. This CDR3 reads CASSRREAPPGELSF. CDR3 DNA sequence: TGCGCCAGCAGCCGGCGGGAGGCTCCCCCCGGGGAGCTGTCTTTT.